The text below deals with one T cell receptor beta chain. In the original processing: Amplifying reference gene primers gave estimates of nucleated cell counts. This table comes from immunoSEQ multiplex PCR, and its TCRdb copy is limited to in-frame clones, with some not included. V and J calls and clone size are those listed in that table; D and trimming were worked out from the DNA. Of 70,000 to 85,000 clones listed, around 90% are singletons. The germline V and J ends were trimmed by 3 bases and 8 bases, with 14 bases remaining between them. The CDR3 has 14 amino acids. The germline V gene encodes CDR1 SNHLY and CDR2 FYNNEI. The entry originates in a study of blood T cell repertoires in COVID-19. For the study at large: From the United States, Italy and Spain came samples of acute and convalescent COVID-19. The cDNA or gDNA used as material had been derived from T cells, B-cell-depleted T cells, or PBMCs.

The sample consisted of peripheral blood. The J gene is TRBJ2-1, the V gene TRBV2; TRBD2 is a possible D gene (7 bases). The source is a woman aged 60-75 years with active COVID-19. The CDR3 loop is CASSDHGGGDEQFF. The CDR3, as DNA: TGTGCCAGCAGTGATCATGGGGGGGGCGATGAGCAGTTCTTC. Together with reference TRBV2 and TRBJ2-1, the CDR3 gives the full variable domain: EPEVTQTPSHQVTQMGQEVILRCVPISNHLYFYWYRQILGQKVEFLVSFYNNEISEKSEIFDDQFSVERPDGSNFTLKIRSTKLEDSAMYFCASSDHGGGDEQFFGPGTRLTVL.